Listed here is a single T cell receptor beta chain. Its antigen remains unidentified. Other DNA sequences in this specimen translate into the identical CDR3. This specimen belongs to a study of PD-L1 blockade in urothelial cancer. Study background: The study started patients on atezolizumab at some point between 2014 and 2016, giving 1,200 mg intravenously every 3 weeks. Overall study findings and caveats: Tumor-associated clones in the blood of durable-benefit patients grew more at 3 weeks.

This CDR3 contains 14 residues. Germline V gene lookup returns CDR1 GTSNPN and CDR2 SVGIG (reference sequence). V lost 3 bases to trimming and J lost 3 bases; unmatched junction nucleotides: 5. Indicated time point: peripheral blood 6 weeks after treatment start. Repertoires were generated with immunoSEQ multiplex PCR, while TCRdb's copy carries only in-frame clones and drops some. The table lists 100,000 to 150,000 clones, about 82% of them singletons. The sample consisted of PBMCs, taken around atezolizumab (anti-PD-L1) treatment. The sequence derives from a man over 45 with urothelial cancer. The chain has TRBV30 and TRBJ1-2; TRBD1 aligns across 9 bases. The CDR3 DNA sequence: TGTGCCTGGAGAAGACAGGGGGTGGACTATGGCTACACCTTC. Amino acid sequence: CAWRRQGVDYGYTF.